Below are 30 T cell receptor beta chains sequenced from a single sample in a study of shared T cell receptors in the human thymus. Using immunoSEQ multiplex PCR, the repertoire was profiled, and TCRdb retains in-frame clones only, with some absent. The data show about 660,000 clones, with 70% to 90% seen just once and roughly 0.0097% held by the top ten. The data were also submitted as part of a second study, on human thymus T cells.

The specimen sequenced was thymocytes. The receptors originated from a boy in the first two years of life with a congenital heart defect.

In this sample, this clone turned up once. This sequence joins TRBV10-3 and TRBJ2-1; TRBD2 aligns across 8 bases. Germline trimming cut 5 bases from V and 8 bases from J; bases unmatched to any gene: 5. The CDR3 covers 13 residues. Per the germline V gene, CDR1 is ENHRY and CDR2 is SYGVKD. CDR3 region: CAISSGSKDEQFF. CDR3 sequence (DNA): TGTGCCATCAGTAGCGGGAGTAAGGATGAGCAGTTCTTC.

The chain joins TRBV7-2 to TRBJ2-7, with 9 positions matching TRBD2. Germline V gives CDR1 SGHTA, CDR2 FQGNSA. With 0 bases clipped from V and 6 bases from J, the junction kept 15 bases outside the gene matches. The CDR3 is 18 amino acids. CDR3 amino acids: CASSLAPGTSSRVSEQYF. In nucleotides, the CDR3 is TGTGCCAGCAGCTTAGCGCCCGGGACTAGCTCAAGGGTCTCCGAGCAGTACTTC.

The rearrangement links TRBV9 to TRBJ1-1; 8 nucleotides agree with TRBD1. Germline CDR1 SGDLS, CDR2 YYNGEE. The CDR3 runs to 15 residues. With V trimmed by 0 bases and J by 3 bases, 4 bases remained unmatched. The CDR3 bases are TGTGCCAGCAGCGTAGCGGGGACAGGATACACTGAAGCTTTCTTT. Amino acids: CASSVAGTGYTEAFF.

The chain employs TRBV6-1 and TRBJ1-2; D might be TRBD1 (6 bases). V was pared by 5 bases and J by 3 bases, with 16 bases between. The CDR3 extends over 15 amino acids. Per germline, CDR1 MNHNS and CDR2 SASEGT. The CDR3 region is CASSPQGIQHYGYTF. CDR3 nucleotides: TGTGCCAGCAGTCCGCAGGGGATCCAACACTATGGCTACACCTTC.

CDR3 in amino acids: CASSPNRGLTEAFF. CDR3 nucleotides: TGTGCCAGCAGCCCGAACAGGGGGCTCACTGAAGCTTTCTTT. The J gene is TRBJ1-1, the V gene TRBV27; 9 nucleotides line up with TRBD1. J gave up 4 bases and V 6 bases, and 6 bases lay outside the gene matches. Looked up from germline, CDR1 is MNHEY and CDR2 is SMNVEV (reference sequence). This CDR3 has 14 amino acids.

J is TRBJ2-6 and V is TRBV5-6; a possible D gene is TRBD1 (6 bases). Germline V gene sequence: CDR1 SGHDT, CDR2 YYEEEE. V was trimmed by 1 base and J by 4 bases, leaving 15 bases between them. The CDR3 runs 17 residues. The CDR3 protein is CASSLIGGAGGANVLTF. DNA for the CDR3: TGTGCCAGCAGCTTGATTGGGGGCGCAGGCGGGGCCAACGTCCTGACTTTC.

This clone came up a few times. The gene calls are TRBV11-2 and TRBJ2-1, with D uncertain. V lost 1 base, J lost 1 base, and 11 bases lay in between. The CDR3 loop spans 16 amino acids. Germline V lookup: CDR1 SGHAT, CDR2 FQNNGV. CDR3 loop: CASSLGPLGSYNEQFF. The CDR3 nucleotides read TGTGCCAGCAGCTTAGGACCCCTAGGTTCCTACAATGAGCAGTTCTTC.

This chain connects TRBV27 to TRBJ1-5, with 9 bases fitting TRBD1. CDR3 length: 17 amino acids. Germline CDR1 reads MNHEY; CDR2 reads SMNVEV (reference sequence). V trimming: 4 bases; J trimming: 4 bases; junction bases outside the gene matches: 11. The CDR3 nucleotides are TGTGCCAGCAGTTACTCCGGGACAGGGCCTCTTAATCAGCCCCAGCATTTT. It translates to CASSYSGTGPLNQPQHF.

Details on this clone: A junction boundary mismatches the germline segment, possibly from a read error. V and J are TRBV12-5 and TRBJ2-3; TRBD1 is a possible D gene (7 bases). CDR3 length: 15 residues. Germline loops: CDR1 LGHNT, CDR2 FRNRAP. The DNA for the CDR3 is TGTGCTAGTGGTTTGGGCGGGGACAGCAGAGATACGCAGTATTTT. Its translation: CASGLGGDSRDTQYF.

This clone was seen a single time. This chain links TRBV11-3 with TRBJ2-7; TRBD2 agrees at 7 bases. CDR3 length: 17 amino acids. Germline CDR1 is SGHNT and CDR2 is YENEEA. J lost 3 bases, V lost 2 bases, and 13 bases had no gene match. This chain's CDR3 is CASSLPHGGGVGYEQYF. The CDR3 region has the DNA TGTGCCAGCAGCTTACCACATGGGGGAGGGGTTGGCTACGAGCAGTACTTC. The full variable domain, completed using reference TRBV11-3 and TRBJ2-7, is EAGVVQSPRYKIIEKKQPVAFWCNPISGHNTLYWYLQNLGQGPELLIRYENEEAVDDSQLPKDRFSAERLKGVDSTLKIQPAELGDSAVYLCASSLPHGGGVGYEQYFGPGTRLTVT.

This chain links TRBV6-5 with TRBJ2-3, with TRBD2 matching over 9 bases. With V trimmed by 4 bases and J by 2 bases, 4 bases remained unmatched. Germline V CDR1 and CDR2: MNHEY, SVGAGI. This CDR3 comprises 15 residues. The CDR3 bases are TGTGCCAGCAGTTCCGGGACTAGCCTCACAGATACGCAGTATTTT. Its protein product is CASSSGTSLTDTQYF.

This chain links TRBV5-1 with TRBJ2-7, with 8 bases that match TRBD1. CDR3 length: 16 amino acids. CDR1 is SGHRS and CDR2 is YFSETQ in the germline V gene. Germline trimming cut 4 bases from V and 1 base from J; bases unmatched to any gene: 10. CDR3 loop: CASSRTGTGTSYEQYF. DNA for the CDR3: TGCGCCAGCAGCCGAACCGGGACAGGAACTTCCTACGAGCAGTACTTC.

The chain employs TRBV14 and TRBJ2-7; D is perhaps TRBD2 (6 bases). The CDR3 loop spans 15 amino acids. Trimming removed 4 bases at V and 3 bases at J, with 16 bases between. From germline, CDR1 is SGHDN and CDR2 FVKESK. The CDR3 region has the DNA TGTGCCAGCAGCCCCCGCGGGATGGGGGGCTACGAGCAGTACTTC. As protein: CASSPRGMGGYEQYF.

V and J are TRBV28 and TRBJ1-5; 11 nucleotides match TRBD1. Trimming cost V 2 bases and J 6 bases; bases outside gene matches: 3. Germline lookup yields CDR1 MDHEN and CDR2 SYDVKM. The CDR3 covers 15 residues. CDR3 DNA sequence: TGTGCCAGCAGTTTACCCGGGACAGGGGGTCAGCCCCAGCATTTT. It specifies CASSLPGTGGQPQHF.

The gene calls are TRBV5-6 and TRBJ2-2, with 8 bases that match TRBD2. This CDR3 is built from 16 residues. The V and J ends lost 1 base and 3 bases, in that order; junction bases with no gene match: 5. Germline V CDR1 and CDR2: SGHDT, YYEEEE. In DNA form, the CDR3 reads TGTGCCAGCAGCTTGTTGCGGGAGGAGGACACCGGGGAGCTGTTTTTT. Translation: CASSLLREEDTGELFF.

The chain is built from TRBV28 and TRBJ2-7, with D tentatively TRBD2 (5 bases). This CDR3 region has 15 residues. The V end lost 5 bases, the J end lost 3 bases, and 17 bases lay between the germline ends. The germline V gene has CDR1 MDHEN and CDR2 SYDVKM. Here the CDR3 DNA reads TGTGCCAGCAGTCCCACCCGACTAAAGGGCTACGAGCAGTACTTC. Its translation is CASSPTRLKGYEQYF.

In this sample, this clone turned up a few times. The V call is TRBV18, the J call TRBJ2-5, with 7 bases that match TRBD1. After removal of 3 bases from V and 3 bases from J, the junction contained 22 bases not matched to a gene. The CDR3 sequence is 20 residues long. Germline V gene sequence: CDR1 KGHSH, CDR2 LQKENI. The CDR3, as DNA: TGTGCCAGCTCACCCCAAACAGGGGATGGACCGACCGGGGCAAAAGAGACCCAGTACTTC. The encoded protein is CASSPQTGDGPTGAKETQYF.

As for this clone: The sample contains more than one DNA sequence encoding this CDR3. The chain uses TRBV18 and TRBJ2-3; D is uncertain. Germline V gene sequence: CDR1 KGHSH, CDR2 LQKENI. V was clipped by 3 bases and J by 5 bases, with 3 bases between them. The CDR3 has 11 amino acids. CDR3 in amino acids: CASSPRDTQYF. CDR3 DNA sequence: TGTGCCAGCTCACCCCGAGATACGCAGTATTTT.

The CDR3 DNA reads TGCGCCAGCAGCCGACAAGAGCGGCCGGATGTAATGAAATACAATGAGCAGTTCTTC. Protein: CASSRQERPDVMKYNEQFF. The chain carries TRBV4-3 and TRBJ2-1; weak D call: TRBD2 (5 bases). The V end was cut by 4 bases, the J end by 4 bases, with 26 bases between. Germline V gives CDR1 LGHNA, CDR2 YSLEER. The CDR3 consists of 19 residues.

CDR3 bases: TGTGCCAGTACCGAGGGGGGGGGCCAGCCCCAGCATTTT. It encodes CASTEGGGQPQHF. V is TRBV19 and J is TRBJ1-5, with D maybe TRBD1 (6 bases). CDR1 and CDR2 (germline): LNHDA, SQIVND (reference sequence). The CDR3 is made up of 13 amino acids. V was pared by 7 bases and J by 7 bases, with 14 bases between.

The chain has TRBV7-2 and TRBJ1-1, with 8 nucleotides matching TRBD1. V shed 3 bases and J 4 bases; nucleotides not matched to a gene: 4. The CDR3 loop spans 14 amino acids. Germline loops: CDR1 SGHTA, CDR2 FQGNSA. The CDR3 sequence is CASSFQGAGTEAFF. In DNA form, the CDR3 reads TGTGCCAGCAGCTTCCAGGGGGCAGGCACTGAAGCTTTCTTT.

The CDR3 DNA reads as TGTGCCAGTAGTCCCAGCCTAGCGGTCCAAGAGACCCAGTACTTC. It is translated as CASSPSLAVQETQYF. The chain combines TRBV19 with TRBJ2-5, with 7 bases matching TRBD2. The CDR3 is 15 amino acids. CDR1 LNHDA and CDR2 SQIVND come from the germline V gene (reference sequence). Losses at the gene ends were 5 bases for V and 1 base for J; bases not matched to a gene: 7.

The chain recombines TRBV6-6 with TRBJ1-3; the D gene is possibly TRBD1 (5 bases). Trimming removed 6 bases from V and 0 bases from J, with 15 bases in between. Germline CDR1 is MNHNY and CDR2 is SVGAGI (reference sequence). The CDR3 extends over 16 amino acids. Here the CDR3 DNA reads TGTGCCAGCAGACCGGAGGGGTTACGCTCTGGAAACACCATATATTTT. This codes for CASRPEGLRSGNTIYF.

V usage is TRBV27 and J usage is TRBJ2-7, with D maybe TRBD1 (6 bases). V gave up 4 bases and J gave up 2 bases, with 9 bases separating them. The CDR3 is 13 residues long. CDR1 is MNHEY, CDR2 SMNVEV, per germline (reference sequence). The CDR3 region is CASSSDRTYEQYF. CDR3 DNA sequence: TGTGCCAGCAGTTCAGACAGGACCTACGAGCAGTACTTC.

This rearrangement joins TRBV27 to TRBJ2-1, with 9 bases aligning to TRBD2. The CDR3 spans 15 residues. With 2 bases clipped from V and 10 bases from J, the junction kept 9 bases outside the gene matches. The germline gives CDR1 MNHEY, CDR2 SMNVEV (reference sequence). The CDR3 coding sequence is TGTGCCAGCAGTTTAAACCAGCGGGAGGTAGAAGAGCAGTTCTTC. Amino acid sequence: CASSLNQREVEEQFF.

The genes are TRBV4-2 and TRBJ2-7; 8 bases are shared with TRBD2. The CDR3 has 19 amino acids. Looked up from germline, CDR1 is LGHNA and CDR2 is YNFKEQ. Trimming cost V 1 base and J 1 base; bases outside gene matches: 15. The CDR3 coding sequence is TGTGCCAGCAGCCAAGCCCTCAGTAAGACGGGGGGGTTTTCCTACGAGCAGTACTTC. Translated, it gives CASSQALSKTGGFSYEQYF.

This rearrangement joins TRBV14 to TRBJ2-7; the D gene is possibly TRBD2 (7 bases). The germline V gene has CDR1 SGHDN and CDR2 FVKESK. The V end was cut by 1 base, the J end by 2 bases, with 18 bases between. This CDR3 is built from 17 residues. CDR3 protein: CASSQARVGGPPYEQYF. CDR3 bases: TGTGCCAGCAGCCAAGCGAGGGTGGGGGGGCCACCCTACGAGCAGTACTTC.

The J gene is TRBJ2-2, the V gene TRBV6-4; 10 nucleotides agree with TRBD2. The CDR3 runs to 14 residues. Germline trimming cut 1 base from V and 7 bases from J; bases unmatched to any gene: 0. In germline, CDR1 is MRHNA, CDR2 SNTAGT. For the CDR3, the DNA is TGTGCCAGCAGTGACTTAGCGGGAGGCGGGGAGCTGTTTTTT. It is translated as CASSDLAGGGELFF.

The CDR3 region has the DNA TGTGCCAGCAGCTTATCGCCTGGGGGACTAGACACCGGGGAGCTGTTTTTT. Translating gives CASSLSPGGLDTGELFF. The V and J genes are TRBV7-3 and TRBJ2-2; 8 bases are shared with TRBD2. The CDR3 spans 17 residues. J was trimmed by 3 bases and V by 2 bases; bases with no gene match: 8. CDR1 is SGHTA and CDR2 is FQGTGA in the germline V gene.

The rearrangement joins TRBV6-4 to TRBJ1-1; TRBD1 matches 7 bases. This CDR3 has 13 residues. Germline loops: CDR1 MRHNA, CDR2 SNTAGT. Unmatched junction bases numbered 1, after V lost 2 bases and J lost 4 bases. The CDR3 bases are TGTGCCAGCAGTGACCAGGGGGGCACTGAAGCTTTCTTT. This codes for CASSDQGGTEAFF.